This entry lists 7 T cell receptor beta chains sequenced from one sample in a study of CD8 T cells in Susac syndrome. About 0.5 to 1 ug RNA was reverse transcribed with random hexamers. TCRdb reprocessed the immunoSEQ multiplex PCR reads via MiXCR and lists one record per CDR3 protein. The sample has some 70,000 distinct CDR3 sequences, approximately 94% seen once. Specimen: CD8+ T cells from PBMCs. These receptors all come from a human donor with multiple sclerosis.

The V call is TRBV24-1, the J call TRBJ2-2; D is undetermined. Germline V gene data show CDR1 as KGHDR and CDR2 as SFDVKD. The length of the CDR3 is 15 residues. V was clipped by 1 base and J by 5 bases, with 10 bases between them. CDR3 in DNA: TGTGCCACCAGTGATTTAGGGCAGACTACCGGGGAGCTGTTTTTT. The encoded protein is CATSDLGQTTGELFF.

The chain's CDR3 is CASSYAPGQGGHEQFF. The CDR3 DNA reads as TGCGCCAGCAGCTACGCTCCGGGACAGGGTGGCCATGAGCAGTTCTTC. The rearrangement links TRBV5-1 to TRBJ2-1, with 9 nucleotides matching TRBD1. The CDR3 sequence is 16 residues long. Trimming removed 3 bases from V and 8 bases from J; junction bases left unmatched: 12. From germline, CDR1 is SGHRS and CDR2 YFSETQ.

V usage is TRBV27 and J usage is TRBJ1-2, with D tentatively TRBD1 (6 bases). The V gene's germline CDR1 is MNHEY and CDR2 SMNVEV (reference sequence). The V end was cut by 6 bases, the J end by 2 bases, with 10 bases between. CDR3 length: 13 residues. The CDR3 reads CASRSGQNYGYTF. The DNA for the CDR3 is TGTGCCAGCAGATCCGGACAGAACTATGGCTACACCTTC.

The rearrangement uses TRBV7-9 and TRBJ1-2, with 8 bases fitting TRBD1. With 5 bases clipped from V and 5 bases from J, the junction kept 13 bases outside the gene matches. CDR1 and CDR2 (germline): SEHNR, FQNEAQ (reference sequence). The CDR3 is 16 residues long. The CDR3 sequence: CASSASTQGAKYGYTF. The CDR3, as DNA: TGTGCCAGCAGCGCCTCAACTCAGGGGGCAAAGTATGGCTACACCTTC.

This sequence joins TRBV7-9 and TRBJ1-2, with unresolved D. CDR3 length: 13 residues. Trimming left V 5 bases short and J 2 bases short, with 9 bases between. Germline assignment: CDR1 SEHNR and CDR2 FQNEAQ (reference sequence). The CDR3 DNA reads TGTGCCAGCAGCAAAACGGAGAACTATGGCTACACCTTC. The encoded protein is CASSKTENYGYTF.

The CDR3 spells CSVLGTGYSYEQYF. Here the CDR3 DNA reads TGCAGCGTCCTCGGGACAGGTTACTCCTACGAGCAGTACTTC. The genes are TRBV29-1 and TRBJ2-7, with 8 bases matching TRBD1. Germline V gene data show CDR1 as SQVTM and CDR2 as ANQGSEA. The CDR3 sequence is 14 residues long. With 6 bases clipped from V and 0 bases from J, the junction kept 7 bases outside the gene matches.

The CDR3 sequence is CASSLRTGGKETQYF. CDR3 bases: TGTGCCAGCAGCTTAAGAACAGGGGGGAAAGAGACCCAGTACTTC. This chain connects TRBV13 to TRBJ2-5; 8 bases agree with TRBD1. Germline assignment: CDR1 PRHDT and CDR2 FYEKMQ (reference sequence). V was pared by 2 bases and J by 3 bases, with 5 bases of the junction left unmatched. The CDR3 has 15 residues.